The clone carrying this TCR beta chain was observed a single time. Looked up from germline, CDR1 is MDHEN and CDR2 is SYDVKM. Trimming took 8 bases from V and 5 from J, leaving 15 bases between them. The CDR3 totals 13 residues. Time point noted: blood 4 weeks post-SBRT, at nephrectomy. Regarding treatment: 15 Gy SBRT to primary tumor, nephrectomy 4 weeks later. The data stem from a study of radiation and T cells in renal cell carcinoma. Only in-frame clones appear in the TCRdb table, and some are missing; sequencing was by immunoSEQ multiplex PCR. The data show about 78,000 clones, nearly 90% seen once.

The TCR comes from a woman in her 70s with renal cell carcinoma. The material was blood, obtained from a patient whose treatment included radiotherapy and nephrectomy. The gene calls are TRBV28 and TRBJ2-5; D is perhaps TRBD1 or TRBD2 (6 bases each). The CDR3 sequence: CASGLGGPETQYF. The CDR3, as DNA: TGTGCCAGCGGCCTGGGGGGCCCGGAGACCCAGTACTTC.